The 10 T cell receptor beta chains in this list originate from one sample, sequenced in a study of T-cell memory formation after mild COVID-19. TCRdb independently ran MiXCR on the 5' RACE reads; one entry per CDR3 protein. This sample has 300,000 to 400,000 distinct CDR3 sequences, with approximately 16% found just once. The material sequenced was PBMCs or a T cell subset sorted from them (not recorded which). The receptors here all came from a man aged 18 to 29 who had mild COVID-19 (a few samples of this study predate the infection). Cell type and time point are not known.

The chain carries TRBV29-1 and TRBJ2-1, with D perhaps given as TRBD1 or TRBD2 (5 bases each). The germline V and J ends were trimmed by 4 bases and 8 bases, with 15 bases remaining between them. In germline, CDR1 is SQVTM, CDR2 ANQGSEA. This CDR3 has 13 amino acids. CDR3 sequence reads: CSVAAGPGYEQFF. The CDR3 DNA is TGCAGCGTTGCGGCAGGGCCGGGGTATGAGCAGTTCTTC.

The CDR3 DNA sequence: TGCGCCAGCAGCCAAGATTGGGCAGGGGTGAACTATGGCTACACCTTC. Protein product: CASSQDWAGVNYGYTF. This sequence joins TRBV4-1 and TRBJ1-2, with a tentative D call TRBD1 (6 bases). V lost 0 bases and J lost 2, with 13 bases in between. Germline V CDR1 and CDR2: MGHRA, YSYEKL. The CDR3 sequence is 16 residues long.

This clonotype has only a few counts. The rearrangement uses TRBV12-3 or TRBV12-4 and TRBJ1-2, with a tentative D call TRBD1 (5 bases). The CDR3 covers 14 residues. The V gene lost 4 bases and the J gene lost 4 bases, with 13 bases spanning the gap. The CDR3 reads CASSSTGTAYGYTF. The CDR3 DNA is TGTGCCAGCAGTTCCACCGGGACGGCCTATGGCTACACCTTC.

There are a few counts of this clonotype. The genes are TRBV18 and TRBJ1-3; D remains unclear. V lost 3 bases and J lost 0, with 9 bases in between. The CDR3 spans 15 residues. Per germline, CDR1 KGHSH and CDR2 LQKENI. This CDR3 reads CASSPGQNSGNTIYF. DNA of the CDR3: TGTGCCAGCTCACCCGGGCAGAACTCTGGAAACACCATATATTTT.

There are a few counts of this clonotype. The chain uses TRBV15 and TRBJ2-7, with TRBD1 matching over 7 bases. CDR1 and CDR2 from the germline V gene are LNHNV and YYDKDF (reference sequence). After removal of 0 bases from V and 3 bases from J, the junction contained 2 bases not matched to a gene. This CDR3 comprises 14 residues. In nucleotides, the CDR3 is TGTGCCACCAGCAGAGACTACAGGGGCTACGAGCAGTACGTC. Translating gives CATSRDYRGYEQYV.

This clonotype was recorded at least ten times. In nucleotides, the CDR3 is TGCGCCAGCAGCCTGGGGAGGGCTCAGCCCCAGCATTTT. It specifies CASSLGRAQPQHF. This rearrangement joins TRBV5-1 to TRBJ1-5; D ambiguous. This CDR3 has 13 amino acids. Germline assignment: CDR1 SGHRS and CDR2 YFSETQ. V was cut by 4 bases and J by 6 bases, with 11 bases left in between.

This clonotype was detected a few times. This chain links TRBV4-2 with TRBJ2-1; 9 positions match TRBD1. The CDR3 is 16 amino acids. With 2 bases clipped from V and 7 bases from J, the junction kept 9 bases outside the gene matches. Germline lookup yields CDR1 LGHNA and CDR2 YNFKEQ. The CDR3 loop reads CASSQQQGAYRNEQFF. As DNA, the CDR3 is TGTGCCAGCAGCCAACAACAGGGGGCATATAGGAATGAGCAGTTCTTC.

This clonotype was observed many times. The CDR3 coding sequence is TGCGCCAGCAGCTTGGTCGGGAGCTCTGGGGCCAACGTCCTGACTTTC. Protein: CASSLVGSSGANVLTF. The rearrangement uses TRBV5-1 and TRBJ2-6, with D maybe TRBD2 (6 bases). The CDR3 consists of 16 residues. Germline V CDR1 and CDR2: SGHRS, YFSETQ. V was clipped by 0 bases and J by 0 bases, with 7 bases between them.

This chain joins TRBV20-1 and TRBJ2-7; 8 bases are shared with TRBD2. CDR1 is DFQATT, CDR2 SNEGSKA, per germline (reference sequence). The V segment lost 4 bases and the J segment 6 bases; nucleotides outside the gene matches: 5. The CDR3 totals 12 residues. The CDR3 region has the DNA TGCAGTGCTATCCGCCGGGGGGGCGAGCAGTACTTC. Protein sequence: CSAIRRGGEQYF.

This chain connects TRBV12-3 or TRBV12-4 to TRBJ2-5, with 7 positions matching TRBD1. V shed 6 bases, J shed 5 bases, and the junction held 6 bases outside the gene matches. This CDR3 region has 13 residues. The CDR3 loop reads CASRVTGRETQYF. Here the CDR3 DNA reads TGTGCCAGCAGAGTGACAGGGCGGGAGACCCAGTACTTC.